One sample yielded the 3 T cell receptor beta chains listed below, sequenced in a study of blood T cell repertoires in COVID-19. Method: immunoSEQ multiplex PCR; TCRdb's copy keeps in-frame clones and lacks some. The repertoire holds about 71,000 clones, with 85% to 90% as singletons. Sequencing used peripheral blood. These TCRs come from a man between 45 and 60 years old with active COVID-19.

The J gene is TRBJ2-1, the V gene TRBV11-2; 7 bases agree with TRBD2. There are 15 residues in the CDR3. Germline V gene data show CDR1 as SGHAT and CDR2 as FQNNGV. V lost 2 bases and J lost 4; bases outside the gene matches: 5. CDR3: CASSLLAGLYNEQFF. CDR3 nucleotide sequence: TGTGCCAGCAGCTTATTAGCGGGTTTGTACAATGAGCAGTTCTTC.

The chain employs TRBV10-3 and TRBJ1-6, with D perhaps matching TRBD1 (5 bases). Germline V lookup: CDR1 ENHRY, CDR2 SYGVKD. The CDR3 extends over 13 amino acids. The V gene lost 3 bases and the J gene lost 12 bases, with 12 bases spanning the gap. This CDR3 reads CAISEGRGGPLHF. CDR3 nucleotides: TGTGCCATCAGTGAAGGGAGGGGAGGACCCCTCCACTTT.

This chain links TRBV19 with TRBJ2-1; TRBD2 agrees at 8 bases. After removal of 5 bases from V and 6 bases from J, the junction contained 12 bases not matched to a gene. CDR1 LNHDA and CDR2 SQIVND come from the germline V gene (reference sequence). CDR3 length: 16 amino acids. The CDR3 DNA is TGTGCCAGTAGTCCATGGGGCAGACTAGCGTCCAATGAGCAGTTCTTC. It codes for CASSPWGRLASNEQFF. Full variable domain (outside the CDR3, taken from reference TRBV19 and TRBJ2-1): DGGITQSPKYLFRKEGQNVTLSCEQNLNHDAMYWYRQDPGQGLRLIYYSQIVNDFQKGDIAEGYSVSREKKESFPLTVTSAQKNPTAFYLCASSPWGRLASNEQFFGPGTRLTVL.